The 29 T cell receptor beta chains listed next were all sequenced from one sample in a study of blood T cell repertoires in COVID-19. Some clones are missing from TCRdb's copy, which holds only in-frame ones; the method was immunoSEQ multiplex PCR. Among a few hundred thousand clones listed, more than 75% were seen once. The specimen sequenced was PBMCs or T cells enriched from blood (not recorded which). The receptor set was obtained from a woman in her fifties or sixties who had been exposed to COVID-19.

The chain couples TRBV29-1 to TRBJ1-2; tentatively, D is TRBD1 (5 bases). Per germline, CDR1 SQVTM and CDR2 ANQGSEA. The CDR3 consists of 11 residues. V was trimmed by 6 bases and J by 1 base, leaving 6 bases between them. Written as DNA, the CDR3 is TGCAGCGTAGGGGTTAACTATGGCTACACCTTC. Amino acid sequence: CSVGVNYGYTF.

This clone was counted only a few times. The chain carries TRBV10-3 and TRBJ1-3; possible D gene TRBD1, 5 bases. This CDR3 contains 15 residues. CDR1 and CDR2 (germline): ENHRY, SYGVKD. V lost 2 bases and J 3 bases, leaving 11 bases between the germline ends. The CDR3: CAISETRELGNTIYF. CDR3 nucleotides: TGTGCCATCAGTGAGACCAGGGAACTTGGAAACACCATATATTTT.

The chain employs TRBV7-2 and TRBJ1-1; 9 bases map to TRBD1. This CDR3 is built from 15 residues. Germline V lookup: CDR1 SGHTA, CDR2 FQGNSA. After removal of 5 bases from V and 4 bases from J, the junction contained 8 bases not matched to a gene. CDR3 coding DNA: TGTGCCAGCAGCCCCGGGACAGGGAGAATCACTGAAGCTTTCTTT. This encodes CASSPGTGRITEAFF.

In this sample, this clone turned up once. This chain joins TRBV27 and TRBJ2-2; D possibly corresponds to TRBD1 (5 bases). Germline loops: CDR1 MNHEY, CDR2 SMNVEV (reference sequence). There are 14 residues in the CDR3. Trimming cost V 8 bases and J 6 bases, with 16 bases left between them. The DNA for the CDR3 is TGTGCCAGCTTAGGGGCGATTAGGTCCGGGGAGCTGTTTTTT. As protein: CASLGAIRSGELFF.

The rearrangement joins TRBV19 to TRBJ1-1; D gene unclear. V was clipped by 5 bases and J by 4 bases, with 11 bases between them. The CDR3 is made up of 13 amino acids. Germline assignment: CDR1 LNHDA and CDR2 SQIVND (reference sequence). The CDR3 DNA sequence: TGTGCCAGTAGTGAGGGCGCGGTCACTGAAGCTTTCTTT. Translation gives CASSEGAVTEAFF.

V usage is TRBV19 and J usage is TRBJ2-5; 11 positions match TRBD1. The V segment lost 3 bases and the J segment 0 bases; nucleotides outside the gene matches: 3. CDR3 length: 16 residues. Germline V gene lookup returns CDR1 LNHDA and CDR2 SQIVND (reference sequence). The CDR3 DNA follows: TGTGCCAGTAGTATTCAGGGACAGGGGGACCAAGAGACCCAGTACTTC. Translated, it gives CASSIQGQGDQETQYF.

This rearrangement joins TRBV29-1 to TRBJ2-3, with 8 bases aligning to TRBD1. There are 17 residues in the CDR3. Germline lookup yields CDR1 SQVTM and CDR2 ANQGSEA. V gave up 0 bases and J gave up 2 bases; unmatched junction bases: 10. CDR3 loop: CSVEDRWTGRYTDTQYF. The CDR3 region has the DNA TGCAGCGTTGAAGATCGGTGGACAGGGAGATACACAGATACGCAGTATTTT.

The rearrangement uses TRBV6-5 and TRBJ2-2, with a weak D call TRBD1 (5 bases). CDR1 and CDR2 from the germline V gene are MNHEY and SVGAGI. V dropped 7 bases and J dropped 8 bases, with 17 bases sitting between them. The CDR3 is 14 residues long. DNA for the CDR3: TGTGCCAGCAAAGGGGTCCGAGTCAAGGGGGAGCTGTTTTTT. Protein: CASKGVRVKGELFF.

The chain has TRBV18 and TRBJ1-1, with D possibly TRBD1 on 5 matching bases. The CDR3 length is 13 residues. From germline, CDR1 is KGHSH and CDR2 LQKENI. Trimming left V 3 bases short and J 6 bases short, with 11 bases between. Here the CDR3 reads CASSPRGEAEAFF. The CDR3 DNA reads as TGTGCCAGCTCACCTCGAGGGGAGGCTGAAGCTTTCTTT.

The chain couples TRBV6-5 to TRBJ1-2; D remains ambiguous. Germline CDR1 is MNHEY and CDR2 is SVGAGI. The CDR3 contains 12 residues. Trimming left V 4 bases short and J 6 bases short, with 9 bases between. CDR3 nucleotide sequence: TGTGCCAGCAGTTTACCCGGAGATGGCTACACCTTC. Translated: CASSLPGDGYTF.

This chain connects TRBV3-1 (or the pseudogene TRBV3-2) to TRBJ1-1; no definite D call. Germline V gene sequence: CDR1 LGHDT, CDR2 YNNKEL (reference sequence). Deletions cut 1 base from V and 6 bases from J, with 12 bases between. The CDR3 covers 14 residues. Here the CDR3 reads CASSQGRGRAEAFF. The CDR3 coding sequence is TGTGCCAGCAGCCAAGGTCGTGGCCGGGCTGAAGCTTTCTTT.

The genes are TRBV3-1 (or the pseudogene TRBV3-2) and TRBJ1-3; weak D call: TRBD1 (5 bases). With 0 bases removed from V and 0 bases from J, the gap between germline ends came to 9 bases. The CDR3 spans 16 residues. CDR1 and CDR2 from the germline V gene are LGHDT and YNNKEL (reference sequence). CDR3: CASSQDGRGSGNTIYF. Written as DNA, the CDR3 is TGTGCCAGCAGCCAAGACGGAAGGGGCTCTGGAAACACCATATATTTT.

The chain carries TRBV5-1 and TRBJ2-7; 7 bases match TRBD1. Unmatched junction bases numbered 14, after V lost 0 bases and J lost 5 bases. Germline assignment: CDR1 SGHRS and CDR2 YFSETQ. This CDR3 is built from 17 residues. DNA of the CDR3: TGCGCCAGCAGCTTGGTAGGTTGGACAGGAGGCCCTAACGAGCAGTACTTC. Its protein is CASSLVGWTGGPNEQYF.

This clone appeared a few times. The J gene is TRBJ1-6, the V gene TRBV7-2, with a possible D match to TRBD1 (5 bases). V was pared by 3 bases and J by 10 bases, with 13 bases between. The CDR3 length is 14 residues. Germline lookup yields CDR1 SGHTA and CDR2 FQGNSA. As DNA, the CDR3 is TGTGCCAGCAGCTTTCAGGGAAGGAACTCACCCCTCCACTTT. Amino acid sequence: CASSFQGRNSPLHF.

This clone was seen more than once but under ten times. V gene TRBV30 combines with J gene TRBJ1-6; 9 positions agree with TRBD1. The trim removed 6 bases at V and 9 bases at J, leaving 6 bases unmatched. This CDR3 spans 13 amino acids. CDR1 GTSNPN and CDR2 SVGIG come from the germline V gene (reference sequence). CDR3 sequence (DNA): TGTGCCTGCGGGACAGGGAACGGTTCACCCCTCCACTTT. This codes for CACGTGNGSPLHF.

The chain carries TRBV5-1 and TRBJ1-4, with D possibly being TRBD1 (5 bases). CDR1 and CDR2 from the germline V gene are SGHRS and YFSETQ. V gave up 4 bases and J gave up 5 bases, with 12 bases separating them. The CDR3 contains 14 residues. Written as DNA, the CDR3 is TGCGCCAGCAGCCACGAAAGGGGCAATGAAAAACTGTTTTTT. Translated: CASSHERGNEKLFF.

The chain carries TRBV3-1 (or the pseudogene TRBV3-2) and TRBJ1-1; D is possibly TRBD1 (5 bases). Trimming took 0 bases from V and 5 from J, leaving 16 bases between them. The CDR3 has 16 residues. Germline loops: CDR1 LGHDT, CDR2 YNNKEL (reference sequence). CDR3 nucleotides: TGTGCCAGCAGCCAAGAATTCACGTGGGGGGGGACTGAAGCTTTCTTT. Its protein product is CASSQEFTWGGTEAFF.

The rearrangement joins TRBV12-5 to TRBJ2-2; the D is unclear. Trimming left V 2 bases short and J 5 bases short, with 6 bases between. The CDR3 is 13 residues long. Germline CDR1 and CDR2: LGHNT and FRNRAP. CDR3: CASGLISTGELFF. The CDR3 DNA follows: TGTGCTAGTGGTTTGATTTCGACCGGGGAGCTGTTTTTT. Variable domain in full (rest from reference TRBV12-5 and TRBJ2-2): DARVTQTPRHKVTEMGQEVTMRCQPILGHNTVFWYRQTMMQGLELLAYFRNRAPLDDSGMPKDRFSAEMPDATLATLKIQPSEPRDSAVYFCASGLISTGELFFGEGSRLTVL.

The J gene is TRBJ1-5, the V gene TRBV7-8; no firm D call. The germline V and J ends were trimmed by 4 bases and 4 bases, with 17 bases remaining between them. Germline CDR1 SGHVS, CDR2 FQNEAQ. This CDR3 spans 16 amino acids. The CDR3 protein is CASSSSSRHTNQPQHF. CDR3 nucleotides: TGTGCCAGCAGCTCATCCTCCAGACACACAAATCAGCCCCAGCATTTT.

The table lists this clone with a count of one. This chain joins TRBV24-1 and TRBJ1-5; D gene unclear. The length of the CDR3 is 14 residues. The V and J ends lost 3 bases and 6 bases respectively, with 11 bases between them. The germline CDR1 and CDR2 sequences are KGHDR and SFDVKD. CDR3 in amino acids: CATSDGQDVQPQHF. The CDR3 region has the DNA TGTGCCACCAGTGATGGGCAGGATGTTCAGCCCCAGCATTTT.

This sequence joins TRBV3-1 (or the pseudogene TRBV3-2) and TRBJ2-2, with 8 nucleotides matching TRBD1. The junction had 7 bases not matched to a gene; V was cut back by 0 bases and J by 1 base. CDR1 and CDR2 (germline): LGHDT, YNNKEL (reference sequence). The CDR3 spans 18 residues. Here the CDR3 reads CASSQDLIGTGNTGELFF. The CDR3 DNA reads TGTGCCAGCAGCCAAGATCTGATAGGGACAGGGAACACCGGGGAGCTGTTTTTT.

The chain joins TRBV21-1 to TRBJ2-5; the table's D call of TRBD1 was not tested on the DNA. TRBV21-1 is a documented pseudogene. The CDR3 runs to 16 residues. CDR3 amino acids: CASSKETDRGMETQYF. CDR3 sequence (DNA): TGTGCCAGCAGCAAAGAGACGGACAGGGGTATGGAGACCCAGTACTTC.

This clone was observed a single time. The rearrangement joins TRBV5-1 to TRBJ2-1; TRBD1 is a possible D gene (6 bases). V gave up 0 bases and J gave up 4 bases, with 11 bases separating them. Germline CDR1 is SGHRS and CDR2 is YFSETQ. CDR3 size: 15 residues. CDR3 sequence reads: CASSLEAGTYNEQFF. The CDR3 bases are TGCGCCAGCAGCTTGGAGGCAGGGACATACAATGAGCAGTTCTTC.

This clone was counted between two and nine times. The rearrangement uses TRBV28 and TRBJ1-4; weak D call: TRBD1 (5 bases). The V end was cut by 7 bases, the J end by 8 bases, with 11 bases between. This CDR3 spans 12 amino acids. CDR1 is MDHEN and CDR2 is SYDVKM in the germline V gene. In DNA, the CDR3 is TGTGCCAGCAATGCCTACAGGGAAAAACTGTTTTTT. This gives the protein CASNAYREKLFF.

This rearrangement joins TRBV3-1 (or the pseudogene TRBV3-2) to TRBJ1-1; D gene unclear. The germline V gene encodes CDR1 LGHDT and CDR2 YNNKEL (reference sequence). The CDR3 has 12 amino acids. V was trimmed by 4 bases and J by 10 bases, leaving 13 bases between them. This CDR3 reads CASSLEKESAFF. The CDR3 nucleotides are TGTGCCAGCAGCCTCGAGAAGGAGTCAGCTTTCTTT.

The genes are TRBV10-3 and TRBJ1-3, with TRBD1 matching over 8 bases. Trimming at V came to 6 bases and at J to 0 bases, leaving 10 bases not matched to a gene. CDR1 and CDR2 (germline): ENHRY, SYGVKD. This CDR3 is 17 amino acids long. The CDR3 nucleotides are TGTGCCATCAGCCAGAGGACAGGGACGGCCTCTGGAAACACCATATATTTT. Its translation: CAISQRTGTASGNTIYF.

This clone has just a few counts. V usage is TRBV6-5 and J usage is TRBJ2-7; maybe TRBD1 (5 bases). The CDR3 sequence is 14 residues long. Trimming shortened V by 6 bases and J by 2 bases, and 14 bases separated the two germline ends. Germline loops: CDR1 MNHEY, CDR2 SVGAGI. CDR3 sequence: CASSSQTVPYEQYF. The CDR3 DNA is TGTGCCAGCAGCTCTCAGACAGTTCCCTACGAGCAGTACTTC.

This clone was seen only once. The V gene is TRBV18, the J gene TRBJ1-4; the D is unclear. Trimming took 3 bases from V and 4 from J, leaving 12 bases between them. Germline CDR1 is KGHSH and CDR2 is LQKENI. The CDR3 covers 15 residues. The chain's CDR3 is CASSPSGVGNEKLFF. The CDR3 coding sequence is TGTGCCAGCTCACCTTCCGGGGTGGGTAATGAAAAACTGTTTTTT.

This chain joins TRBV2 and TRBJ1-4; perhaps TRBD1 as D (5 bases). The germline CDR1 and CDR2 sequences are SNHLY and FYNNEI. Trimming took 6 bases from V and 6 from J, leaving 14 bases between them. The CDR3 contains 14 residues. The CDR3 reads CASSLGTVYEKLFF. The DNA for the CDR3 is TGTGCCAGCAGCCTCGGGACTGTTTATGAAAAACTGTTTTTT.